Listed below are T cell receptor beta chains from one sample, sequenced in a study of beta chain features in type 1 diabetes. Sequencing used immunoSEQ multiplex PCR; TCRdb keeps in-frame clones, though not all of them. The sample holds around 360,000 clones; roughly 12% are singletons and the top ten take about 0.01%. Source material: naive CD4+ T cells from blood. These receptors all stem from a woman aged 18-29 years with type 1 diabetes. The CDR3 runs from the conserved cysteine through the conserved F or W. The D gene is left open where the match is weak. Size is omitted from some rows. Given values are once, few, many or a class for expanded clones.

>-|TRBV19|TRBJ2-1|TRBD2|17
TGTGCCAGTAGTATAGGTACTGCACCGGGACTAGACAATGAGCAGTTCTTC
CASSIGTAPGLDNEQFF
>-|TRBV2|TRBJ2-1|-|15
TGTGCCAGCAGGGAAGAGGCGGTTCGGTACAATGAGCAGTTCTTC
CASREEAVRYNEQFF
>few|TRBV4-3|TRBJ2-5|TRBD2|16
TGCGCCAGCAGCCAAGATCTCGGGAGGGGTCAGGAGACCCAGTACTTC
CASSQDLGRGQETQYF
>-|TRBV5-1|TRBJ1-4|-|14
TGCGCCAGCAGCTCGGACAGTCGGAATGAAAAACTGTTTTTT
CASSSDSRNEKLFF
>few|TRBV9|TRBJ2-7|-|15
TGTGCCAGCAGCGTGGCTTCGACACAGACCTACGAGCAGTACTTC
CASSVASTQTYEQYF
>few|TRBV5-1|TRBJ2-7|-|14
TGCGCCAGCAGCCCCGGTAGTAATCCCTCCGAGCAGTACTTC
CASSPGSNPSEQYF
>few|TRBV2|TRBJ2-6|-|14
TGTGCCAGCAGTGTATTCTCTGGGGCCAACGTCCTGACTTTC
CASSVFSGANVLTF
>-|TRBV28|TRBJ2-2|-|13
TGTGCCAGCAGCCGAGGCGACACCGGGGAGCTGTTTTTT
CASSRGDTGELFF
>once|TRBV18|TRBJ2-7|-|15
TGTGCCAGCTCACCACGCGGGCGCCCAAACTACGAGCAGTACTTC
CASSPRGRPNYEQYF
>few|TRBV6-5|TRBJ1-2|-|14
TGTGCCAGCAGTTACTCGGCCAGAACCTATGGCTACACCTTC
CASSYSARTYGYTF
>-|TRBV9|TRBJ1-6|-|15
TGTGCCAGCAGCGAACTACAGGGCTCTAATTCACCCCTCCACTTT
CASSELQGSNSPLHF
>-|TRBV28|TRBJ2-7|-|12
TGTGCCAGCACCTTCAGTACCTACGAGCAGTACTTC
CASTFSTYEQYF
>few|TRBV5-4|TRBJ1-1|TRBD1|13
TGTGCCAGCAGCTTGAGGGACAGCACTGAAGCTTTCTTT
CASSLRDSTEAFF
>-|TRBV4-3|TRBJ2-7|-|15
TGCGCCAGCAGCCAAGACGGGTTTAGCTCCTACGAGCAGTACTTC
CASSQDGFSSYEQYF
>-|TRBV5-1|TRBJ2-7|TRBD2|13
TGCGCCAGCAGCCCCAGCGGGAGATACGAGCAGTACTTC
CASSPSGRYEQYF
>few|TRBV6-5|TRBJ1-5|-|13
TGTGCCAGCAGTTTGATTGGGCTTCAGCCCCAGCATTTT
CASSLIGLQPQHF
>few|TRBV5-4|TRBJ1-5|TRBD1|13
TGTGCCAGCAGACCCGGGACAGAAGGGCCCCAGCATTTT
CASRPGTEGPQHF
>-|TRBV10-3|TRBJ2-7|-|12
TGTGCCATCAGTCGGAGCTCCTACGAGCAGTACTTC
CAISRSSYEQYF
>-|TRBV7-2|TRBJ1-5|TRBD1|14
TGTGCCAGCAGCCGGGACAGGGGTAGTCAGCCCCAGCATTTT
CASSRDRGSQPQHF
>-|TRBV7-2|TRBJ2-5|TRBD2|14
TGTGCCAGCAGCCTGGGACTAGCGGAAGAGACCCAGTACTTC
CASSLGLAEETQYF
>few|TRBV4-1|TRBJ2-3|TRBD2|20
TGCGCCAGCAGCCAAGAAGGGGGGCTAGCGGGAATTGTTGGGACAGATACGCAGTATTTT
CASSQEGGLAGIVGTDTQYF
>few|TRBV7-8|TRBJ2-7|TRBD1|15
TGTGCCAGCAGCGCGGGACAGGGGGTTGGAGACGAGCAGTACTTC
CASSAGQGVGDEQYF
>few|TRBV11-2|TRBJ1-5|-|17
-
CASSFGPGLSSNQPQHF
>-|TRBV5-1|TRBJ1-1|TRBD1|15
TGCGCCAGCAGCTTGCAGGGGGCCAAGCACATTGAAGCTTTCTTT
CASSLQGAKHIEAFF
>once|TRBV7-8|TRBJ2-7|TRBD2|16
TGTGCCAGCAGCCCGGGTTTAGCGGGGGCCCCCTACGAGCAGTACTTC
CASSPGLAGAPYEQYF
>few|TRBV28|TRBJ2-1|TRBD2|14
TGTGCCAGCAGCCCGATCGGGGGGACCAATGAGCAGTTCTTC
CASSPIGGTNEQFF
>few|TRBV7-2|TRBJ2-3|TRBD1|19
TGTGCCAGCAGCTCCTACAGGGGAGTGATTGATCGATCCACAGATACGCAGTATTTT
CASSSYRGVIDRSTDTQYF
>few|TRBV5-4|TRBJ2-1|-|15
TGTGCCAGCAGCTTGGATGTTGGTAGCGGCAATGAGCAGTTCTTC
CASSLDVGSGNEQFF
>few|TRBV28|TRBJ2-4|-|15
TGTGCCAGCAGTCCAAGCGAGCGAGCCAAAAACATTCAGTACTTC
CASSPSERAKNIQYF
>-|TRBV11-2|TRBJ2-1|TRBD1|15
TGTGCCAGCAGCCCGCCTAGACAGGGTCGCGATGAGCAGTTCTTC
CASSPPRQGRDEQFF
>-|TRBV7-9|TRBJ2-1|TRBD2|16
TGTGCCAGCAGCCGAGCTAGCGGGAGAATGAGCGATGAGCAGTTCTTC
CASSRASGRMSDEQFF
>few|TRBV29-1|TRBJ1-1|-|15
TGCAGCGTTGAACAGGCTGTCGTGACGCCCGGGGGAGCTTTCTTT
CSVEQAVVTPGGAFF
>-|TRBV4-2|TRBJ2-5|TRBD2|13
TGTGCCAGCCGGACTAGCGGGGAAGAGACCCAGTACTTC
CASRTSGEETQYF
>-|TRBV5-4|TRBJ2-1|TRBD2|12
TGTGCCAGCAGCTTGGCCGGGGGGGGTTGGTTCTTC
CASSLAGGGWFF
>-|TRBV7-9|TRBJ2-7|TRBD1|14
TGTGCCAGCAGCTTGAGTCAGGGGGCGTACGAGCAGTACTTC
CASSLSQGAYEQYF